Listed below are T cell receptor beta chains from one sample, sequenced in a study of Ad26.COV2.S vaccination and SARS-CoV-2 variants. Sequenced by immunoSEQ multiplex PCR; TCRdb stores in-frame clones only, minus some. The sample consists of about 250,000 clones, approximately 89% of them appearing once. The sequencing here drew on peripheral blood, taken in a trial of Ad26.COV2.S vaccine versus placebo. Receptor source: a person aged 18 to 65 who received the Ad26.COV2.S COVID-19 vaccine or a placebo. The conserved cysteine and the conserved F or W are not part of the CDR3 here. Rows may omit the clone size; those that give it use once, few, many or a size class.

ASSQLGPGGNEQF | TRBJ2-1 | - | TRBV4-1
ASSILTGGDGYT | TRBJ1-2 | - | TRBV11-2
ASSEASGGGNTDTQY | TRBJ2-3 | few | TRBV6-1
ASSYSNRGTDTQY | TRBJ2-3 | - | TRBV6-5
ASSLGGVTDTQY | TRBJ2-3 | - | TRBV5-1
ASSYRQGPSAGYTEAF | TRBJ1-1 | - | TRBV7-8
ASSPGTALPLT | TRBJ1-2 | - | TRBV2
AWNRGVSTEAF | TRBJ1-1 | - | TRBV30
ASSRRDSNEKLF | TRBJ1-4 | - | TRBV13
ASSLMGSRTKETQY | TRBJ2-5 | - | TRBV7-3
ASSLGSARYEQY | TRBJ2-7 | few | TRBV7-8
ASSETGNGGYT | TRBJ1-2 | - | TRBV2
ASSQDRATYGYT | TRBJ1-2 | - | TRBV3-1/TRBV3-2
ASSSEAGVYEQY | TRBJ2-7 | - | TRBV2
ASSSLDRAGPVGSYNSPLH | TRBJ1-6 | - | TRBV7-6
ASSVRDTSSYEQY | TRBJ2-7 | - | TRBV5-5
AWSDETQY | TRBJ2-5 | - | TRBV30
ASSAGQSYNEQF | TRBJ2-1 | - | TRBV7-2
ASSFGSGGGNEKLF | TRBJ1-4 | - | TRBV11-1
ASSPYPSGSSYNEQF | TRBJ2-1 | - | TRBV7-6
ASSLGPHNEQF | TRBJ2-1 | - | TRBV28
ASSFGSAGLF | TRBJ2-2 | - | TRBV12-3/TRBV12-4
ASSDPGIGGYT | TRBJ1-2 | - | TRBV7-8
ASSLGAGGTAGQF | TRBJ2-1 | - | TRBV6-5
AGESNEKLF | TRBJ1-4 | - | TRBV10-2
ASSPSLDRGRRYGYT | TRBJ1-2 | - | TRBV18
ASSQKAGGSYNEQF | TRBJ2-1 | - | TRBV4-2
ATLRVSGNTIY | TRBJ1-3 | - | TRBV6-6
ASTPGNSYGYT | TRBJ1-2 | - | TRBV19
ASSQRGGRWRELF | TRBJ2-2 | - | TRBV7-2
ASSQGTSAYEQY | TRBJ2-7 | - | TRBV4-2
ASSFDTYNEQF | TRBJ2-1 | - | TRBV7-3
ASTPKDSKLEAF | TRBJ1-1 | - | TRBV19
ASSESREVPGKF | TRBJ2-1 | - | TRBV10-1
AWVRGSAYGYT | TRBJ1-2 | many | TRBV30
ASSPGQQETQY | TRBJ2-5 | - | TRBV7-3
ASKAGAYNEQF | TRBJ2-1 | - | TRBV6-5
AWSGQLSSNQPQH | TRBJ1-5 | - | TRBV30
ASSLEGSYEQY | TRBJ2-7 | - | TRBV5-1
ASRSSREGKGTEAF | TRBJ1-1 | - | TRBV19
ASREEKGFGEQF | TRBJ2-1 | - | TRBV5-1
ASSQEGGAIGNEQF | TRBJ2-1 | - | TRBV4-2
ASSFISGSREWY | TRBJ2-5 | - | TRBV5-1
ASSLLTQETQY | TRBJ2-5 | - | TRBV5-1
ASSPRLEQDTQY | TRBJ2-3 | - | TRBV18
ASGYRNEKLF | TRBJ1-4 | - | TRBV2
ASSPGTRSYNEQF | TRBJ2-1 | - | TRBV6-2/TRBV6-3
AWRAGWTEAF | TRBJ1-1 | - | TRBV30